This entry lists 27 T cell receptor beta chains sequenced from one sample in a study of cytomegalovirus exposure and HLA in healthy donors. Here immunoSEQ multiplex PCR was the method, and the copy in TCRdb shows in-frame clones only, minus some. The data show roughly 120,000 clones, roughly 90% seen once. The sample comprised PBMCs. The origin of the receptors is a woman between 18 and 30 years old in good health and CMV-seropositive.

The CDR3 DNA reads as TGTGCCAGCAGTTTTGGGACTAGCGGCTACTACAATGAGCAGTTCTTC. This translates into CASSFGTSGYYNEQFF. V usage is TRBV27 and J usage is TRBJ2-1, with TRBD2 identical over 11 bases. Looked up from germline, CDR1 is MNHEY and CDR2 is SMNVEV (reference sequence). This CDR3 region has 16 residues. The junction had 4 bases not matched to a gene; V was cut back by 3 bases and J by 3 bases.

V is TRBV9 and J is TRBJ2-7, with TRBD2 as a possible D gene (7 bases). V was trimmed by 4 bases and J by 2 bases, leaving 16 bases between them. Germline V gene sequence: CDR1 SGDLS, CDR2 YYNGEE. This CDR3 has 15 residues. The CDR3 region is CASSPMGGGAYEQYF. The CDR3 nucleotides read TGTGCCAGCAGCCCTATGGGAGGGGGAGCCTACGAGCAGTACTTC.

This sequence joins TRBV9 and TRBJ1-2; D is perhaps TRBD1 (5 bases). This CDR3 has 14 residues. Germline V CDR1 and CDR2: SGDLS, YYNGEE. V was trimmed by 6 bases and J by 1 base, leaving 13 bases between them. CDR3 in amino acids: CASTPKGLNYGYTF. The CDR3, as DNA: TGTGCCAGCACCCCCAAGGGGCTTAACTATGGCTACACCTTC.

The rearrangement links TRBV11-3 to TRBJ2-1; 9 bases are a match to TRBD2. V was pared by 5 bases and J by 8 bases, with 13 bases of the junction left unmatched. The CDR3 loop spans 16 amino acids. Germline assignment: CDR1 SGHNT and CDR2 YENEEA. The CDR3 is CASSPRGSGGIHEQFF. In DNA form, the CDR3 reads TGTGCCAGCAGCCCCCGAGGTAGCGGGGGTATTCATGAGCAGTTCTTC.

V and J are TRBV19 and TRBJ2-3; 9 bases fit TRBD2. V dropped 6 bases and J dropped 3; count of bases not matched to a gene: 4. The CDR3 contains 14 residues. The V gene's germline CDR1 is LNHDA and CDR2 SQIVND (reference sequence). This CDR3 is CASRGLAFTDTQYF. CDR3 coding DNA: TGTGCCAGTAGGGGACTAGCCTTTACAGATACGCAGTATTTT.

V usage is TRBV10-1 and J usage is TRBJ2-2, with TRBD1 matching over 7 bases. The V gene end was trimmed by 2 bases and the J gene end by 7 bases; junction bases not matched to a gene: 4. In germline, CDR1 is WNHNN, CDR2 SYGVQD (reference sequence). The CDR3 length is 14 residues. DNA for the CDR3: TGCGCCAGCAGTGAGGAGGGGGCGGGCGGGGAGCTGTTTTTT. The encoded protein is CASSEEGAGGELFF.

CDR3 sequence: CASSSRLAGTPYNEQFF. For the CDR3, the DNA is TGTGCCAGCAGCTCAAGGCTAGCGGGAACCCCCTACAATGAGCAGTTCTTC. The chain is built from TRBV11-2 and TRBJ2-1; TRBD2 aligns across 9 bases. J lost 2 bases, V lost 4 bases, and 9 bases had no gene match. Germline values: CDR1 SGHAT, CDR2 FQNNGV. This CDR3 has 17 amino acids.

J is TRBJ2-1 and V is TRBV9; 16 nucleotides match TRBD2. V lost 4 bases and J lost 6; bases outside the gene matches: 7. Germline V gene sequence: CDR1 SGDLS, CDR2 YYNGEE. The CDR3 is 17 residues long. The CDR3 nucleotides read TGTGCCAGCAGCCCCGGGACTAGCGGGAGGGCGTCCAATGAGCAGTTCTTC. Encoded protein: CASSPGTSGRASNEQFF.

This rearrangement joins TRBV19 to TRBJ1-3, with D unclear. The CDR3 runs 15 residues. Germline V gene sequence: CDR1 LNHDA, CDR2 SQIVND (reference sequence). Trimming took off 5 bases at V and 0 bases at J, with 11 bases between the two ends. CDR3 sequence: CASSLQSISGNTIYF. Written as DNA, the CDR3 is TGTGCCAGTAGTTTACAGTCCATCTCTGGAAACACCATATATTTT.

The rearrangement joins TRBV9 to TRBJ2-5; 13 bases map to TRBD2. Germline trimming cut 4 bases from V and 5 bases from J; bases unmatched to any gene: 14. This CDR3 spans 18 amino acids. CDR1 is SGDLS, CDR2 YYNGEE, per germline. Written as DNA, the CDR3 is TGTGCCAGCAGCCCTGGGACTAGCGGGATCCTATCTCGGGAGACCCAGTACTTC. Translated, it gives CASSPGTSGILSRETQYF.

The genes are TRBV5-4 and TRBJ2-2, with D maybe TRBD1 (5 bases). CDR3 length: 15 amino acids. Germline CDR1 and CDR2: SGHNT and YYREEE (reference sequence). The ends were cut back, 0 bases at V and 6 bases at J, with 12 bases in the middle. The CDR3 loop reads CASSLAQGLSGELFF. The CDR3 nucleotides read TGTGCCAGCAGCTTGGCGCAGGGTTTATCCGGGGAGCTGTTTTTT. The whole variable domain, filled in from reference TRBV5-4 and TRBJ2-2, reads ETGVTQSPTHLIKTRGQQVTLRCSSQSGHNTVSWYQQALGQGPQFIFQYYREEENGRGNFPPRFSGLQFPNYSSELNVNALELDDSALYLCASSLAQGLSGELFFGEGSRLTVL.

The chain couples TRBV18 to TRBJ1-3, with TRBD1 matching over 7 bases. Losses at the gene ends were 0 bases for V and 0 bases for J; bases not matched to a gene: 8. Germline lookup yields CDR1 KGHSH and CDR2 LQKENI. The CDR3 extends over 18 amino acids. The CDR3 loop reads CASSPPGQLVLSGNTIYF. The CDR3 nucleotides are TGTGCCAGCTCACCACCGGGACAGCTAGTACTCTCTGGAAACACCATATATTTT.

The chain is built from TRBV7-2 and TRBJ2-2; a weak D match, TRBD2 (6 bases). CDR1 SGHTA and CDR2 FQGNSA come from the germline V gene. Deletions cut 4 bases from V and 4 bases from J, with 13 bases between. This CDR3 has 15 residues. CDR3 nucleotides: TGTGCCAGCAGCTACAGCGGGTTAGTCACCGGGGAGCTGTTTTTT. Its protein product is CASSYSGLVTGELFF.

Only one count was recorded for this clone. The chain joins TRBV19 to TRBJ1-1; D perhaps matches TRBD1 (5 bases). This CDR3 is built from 15 residues. Trimming took 5 bases from V and 3 from J, leaving 16 bases between them. The germline V gene encodes CDR1 LNHDA and CDR2 SQIVND (reference sequence). The CDR3 here is CASSVSGPGDTEAFF. CDR3 DNA sequence: TGTGCCAGTAGTGTATCGGGACCGGGGGACACTGAAGCTTTCTTT.

The J gene is TRBJ1-1, the V gene TRBV29-1, with D uncertain. In germline, CDR1 is SQVTM, CDR2 ANQGSEA. This CDR3 spans 11 amino acids. V dropped 1 base and J dropped 11 bases, with 11 bases sitting between them. The CDR3 DNA reads as TGCAGCGTTGAAGGGAGAGGAGCCGCTTTCTTT. This gives the protein CSVEGRGAAFF.

The CDR3 DNA sequence: TGTGCCAGCAGCTCGACAGGGGGAGGAGGCTATGGCTACACCTTC. Translating it yields CASSSTGGGGYGYTF. This rearrangement joins TRBV11-2 to TRBJ1-2; 9 nucleotides match TRBD1. The CDR3 extends over 15 amino acids. V was clipped by 4 bases and J by 4 bases; unmatched bases: 7. In germline, CDR1 is SGHAT, CDR2 FQNNGV. The whole variable domain, filled in from reference TRBV11-2 and TRBJ1-2, reads EAGVAQSPRYKIIEKRQSVAFWCNPISGHATLYWYQQILGQGPKLLIQFQNNGVVDDSQLPKDRFSAERLKGVDSTLKIQPAKLEDSAVYLCASSSTGGGGYGYTFGSGTRLTVV.

CDR3 amino acids: CATTRDRLGLQETQYF. In DNA form, the CDR3 reads TGTGCCACCACCCGGGATAGGCTGGGACTACAAGAGACCCAGTACTTC. V and J are TRBV15 and TRBJ2-5; the match to TRBD2 covers 7 bases. V was clipped by 7 bases and J by 2 bases; unmatched bases: 13. CDR1 and CDR2 (germline): LNHNV, YYDKDF (reference sequence). This CDR3 spans 16 amino acids. The variable domain in full, completed from reference TRBV15 and TRBJ2-5, reads DAMVIQNPRYQVTQFGKPVTLSCSQTLNHNVMYWYQQKSSQAPKLLFHYYDKDFNNEADTPDNFQSRRPNTSFCFLDIRSPGLGDTAMYLCATTRDRLGLQETQYFGPGTRLLVL.

This sequence joins TRBV27 and TRBJ1-2, with unresolved D. The ends were cut back, 3 bases at V and 4 bases at J, with 9 bases in the middle. Germline lookup yields CDR1 MNHEY and CDR2 SMNVEV (reference sequence). This CDR3 comprises 13 residues. The CDR3 DNA follows: TGTGCCAGCAGTTTCCAGGCGAGCTATGGCTACACCTTC. This sequence encodes CASSFQASYGYTF.

V gene TRBV7-9 combines with J gene TRBJ1-2, with 8 bases identical to TRBD1. CDR1 and CDR2 from the germline V gene are SEHNR and FQNEAQ (reference sequence). V trimming: 5 bases; J trimming: 3 bases; junction bases outside the gene matches: 5. This CDR3 spans 14 amino acids. CDR3 sequence (DNA): TGTGCCAGCAGCCCAAGGACAGGGTACTATGGCTACACCTTC. Translated: CASSPRTGYYGYTF.

The rearrangement joins TRBV6-4 to TRBJ1-1; no clear D gene. Germline-derived CDR1 and CDR2 are MRHNA and SNTAGT. V was clipped by 5 bases and J by 3 bases, with 13 bases between them. CDR3 length: 14 residues. CDR3 protein: CASSPKGGDTEAFF. DNA of the CDR3: TGTGCCAGCAGTCCCAAGGGCGGGGACACTGAAGCTTTCTTT.

The chain couples TRBV2 to TRBJ2-4; the match to TRBD1 covers 9 bases. The CDR3 length is 14 residues. Germline trimming cut 6 bases from V and 3 bases from J; bases unmatched to any gene: 3. Germline V gene lookup returns CDR1 SNHLY and CDR2 FYNNEI. CDR3 bases: TGTGCCAGCAGGTCGGACAGGGGCAAAAACATTCAGTACTTC. This sequence encodes CASRSDRGKNIQYF.

The chain employs TRBV6-5 and TRBJ2-1; D is perhaps TRBD2 (6 bases). With 5 bases removed from V and 9 bases from J, the gap between germline ends came to 17 bases. There are 14 residues in the CDR3. The germline V gene encodes CDR1 MNHEY and CDR2 SVGAGI. The CDR3 here is CASSRRLELGEQFF. CDR3 sequence (DNA): TGTGCCAGCAGTCGGCGACTAGAATTGGGTGAGCAGTTCTTC.

The V call is TRBV5-1, the J call TRBJ2-2; a possible D gene is TRBD2 (6 bases). CDR1 and CDR2 from the germline V gene are SGHRS and YFSETQ. Trimming stripped 2 bases from V and 6 bases from J, with 11 bases between. CDR3 size: 14 residues. CDR3 coding DNA: TGCGCCAGCAGCTTCAGGAGGGATCCCGGGGAGCTGTTTTTT. Translation gives CASSFRRDPGELFF.

The chain joins TRBV5-4 to TRBJ2-3, with 13 bases fitting TRBD2. V dropped 4 bases and J dropped 5; count of bases not matched to a gene: 7. Germline values: CDR1 SGHNT, CDR2 YYREEE (reference sequence). This CDR3 contains 16 residues. The CDR3 DNA is TGTGCCAGCAGCGAGACTAGCGGGGGGCGAGGAGATACGCAGTATTTT. Its protein product is CASSETSGGRGDTQYF.

The rearrangement joins TRBV7-9 to TRBJ2-7; 8 nucleotides line up with TRBD1. Per the germline V gene, CDR1 is SEHNR and CDR2 is FQNEAQ (reference sequence). The CDR3 has 13 residues. The V segment lost 5 bases and the J segment 1 base; nucleotides outside the gene matches: 1. The CDR3 spells CASSRDRSYEQYF. In nucleotides, the CDR3 is TGTGCCAGCAGCCGGGACAGGTCCTACGAGCAGTACTTC.

CDR3 nucleotides: TGCGCCAGCAGCTTATCAGGGGTGAGCAATCAGCCCCAGCATTTT. This translates into CASSLSGVSNQPQHF. This chain links TRBV5-1 with TRBJ1-5; weak D call: TRBD1 (6 bases). V was cut by 2 bases and J by 1 base, with 10 bases left in between. Germline V gives CDR1 SGHRS, CDR2 YFSETQ. The length of the CDR3 is 15 residues. Using reference TRBV5-1 and TRBJ1-5 for the parts outside the CDR3, the full variable domain is KAGVTQTPRYLIKTRGQQVTLSCSPISGHRSVSWYQQTPGQGLQFLFEYFSETQRNKGNFPGRFSGRQFSNSRSEMNVSTLELGDSALYLCASSLSGVSNQPQHFGDGTRLSIL.

This sequence joins TRBV2 and TRBJ2-5; 7 bases match TRBD2. The V gene's germline CDR1 is SNHLY and CDR2 FYNNEI. CDR3 length: 17 amino acids. The V gene end was trimmed by 8 bases and the J gene end by 5 bases; junction bases not matched to a gene: 20. The CDR3 region is CASGQFPSGMHSETQYF. The CDR3 nucleotides read TGTGCCAGCGGACAATTTCCCAGCGGGATGCACAGCGAGACCCAGTACTTC.